A single sample is the source of the 31 T cell receptor beta chains below, sequenced in a study of a mutant IDH1 vaccine in newly diagnosed glioma. Profiled with immunoSEQ multiplex PCR; TCRdb holds only in-frame clones, not every one. The table records some 50,000 clones, about 88% of them present only once. Indicated time point: week 47, end of study. The vaccine gave 300 ug of a 20-mer mutant IDH1 peptide subcutaneously per dose. For these TCRs, the target antigens are not known. Source: PBMCs, taken from a glioma patient whose treatment included an IDH1 peptide vaccine. The receptors were gathered from a woman aged 25 to 39 with glioma. Some clones in this sample may be carry-over from other donors' samples.

The V gene is TRBV30, the J gene TRBJ2-4; D is possibly TRBD2 (6 bases). This CDR3 spans 15 amino acids. Per germline, CDR1 GTSNPN and CDR2 SVGIG (reference sequence). Between the trimmed V and J ends, which lost 3 bases and 2 bases, there was a span of 14 bases. CDR3 sequence reads: CAWSGWGVSKNIQYF. CDR3 nucleotides: TGTGCCTGGAGCGGGTGGGGGGTATCCAAAAACATTCAGTACTTC.

The chain combines TRBV19 with TRBJ2-7; a possible D gene is TRBD1 (6 bases). The V gene lost 3 bases and the J gene lost 5 bases, with 11 bases spanning the gap. Germline V gene lookup returns CDR1 LNHDA and CDR2 SQIVND (reference sequence). The length of the CDR3 is 13 residues. The CDR3 sequence: CASSMGAADEQYF. The CDR3 DNA reads as TGTGCCAGTAGTATGGGGGCGGCCGACGAGCAGTACTTC.

The chain carries TRBV6-4 and TRBJ1-1; possible D gene TRBD1, 5 bases. Germline V lookup: CDR1 MRHNA, CDR2 SNTAGT. CDR3 size: 13 residues. With 3 bases removed from V and 11 bases from J, the gap between germline ends came to 16 bases. CDR3 residues: CASSETVGSGAFF. The CDR3 DNA reads TGTGCCAGCAGTGAGACAGTCGGAAGTGGGGCTTTCTTT.

The J gene is TRBJ2-3, the V gene TRBV18, with 10 positions matching TRBD1. CDR3 size: 14 residues. Per germline, CDR1 KGHSH and CDR2 LQKENI. V lost 4 bases to trimming and J lost 5 bases; unmatched junction nucleotides: 3. The CDR3 nucleotides are TGTGCCAGCTCACGCGGGACAGGGGTAGATACGCAGTATTTT. Its translation: CASSRGTGVDTQYF.

This clone has only one observation. The CDR3 reads CASSLTAGGPQSLEQYF. CDR3 DNA sequence: TGTGCCAGCAGCTTAACGGCGGGAGGTCCTCAGTCCTTGGAGCAGTACTTC. The chain is built from TRBV7-6 and TRBJ2-7; 8 nucleotides agree with TRBD2. Per the germline V gene, CDR1 is SGHVS and CDR2 is FNYEAQ. V lost 2 bases to trimming and J lost 7 bases; unmatched junction nucleotides: 16. This CDR3 is 17 amino acids long.

The V gene is TRBV7-9, the J gene TRBJ2-7, with 8 positions matching TRBD1. This CDR3 contains 18 residues. Per the germline V gene, CDR1 is SEHNR and CDR2 is FQNEAQ (reference sequence). J lost 4 bases, V lost 2 bases, and 16 bases had no gene match. The CDR3 is CASSLNLVGQGLMYEQYF. In DNA, the CDR3 is TGTGCCAGCAGCTTAAATCTTGTAGGACAGGGCCTTATGTACGAGCAGTACTTC.

V and J are TRBV6-5 and TRBJ1-5; possible D gene TRBD1, 6 bases. CDR1 and CDR2 (germline): MNHEY, SVGAGI. The CDR3 extends over 15 amino acids. The V end was cut by 6 bases, the J end by 0 bases, with 12 bases between. The CDR3, as DNA: TGTGCCAGCAGGGACGGGACATATAGCAATCAGCCCCAGCATTTT. Protein product: CASRDGTYSNQPQHF.

The chain recombines TRBV6-1 with TRBJ1-2; 7 bases align to TRBD1. This CDR3 spans 15 amino acids. Germline assignment: CDR1 MNHNS and CDR2 SASEGT. The ends lost 4 bases at V and 2 bases at J; junction bases unmatched: 7. The CDR3 DNA reads TGTGCCAGCAGTGGGGGACAGACGAAGAACTATGGCTACACCTTC. Its protein is CASSGGQTKNYGYTF.

The chain uses TRBV27 and TRBJ2-1; TRBD2 matches 11 bases. Trimming removed 3 bases from V and 0 bases from J; junction bases left unmatched: 7. Germline CDR1 is MNHEY and CDR2 is SMNVEV (reference sequence). The CDR3 length is 18 residues. The CDR3 DNA reads TGTGCCAGCAGTTTGGGGACTAGCGGAGGGGGCTCCTACAATGAGCAGTTCTTC. Translation: CASSLGTSGGGSYNEQFF.

The CDR3 DNA sequence: TGTGCCAGCACCCCTCCCCTAGGGGGCCAGCAGTACTTC. As protein: CASTPPLGGQQYF. The rearrangement links TRBV6-5 to TRBJ2-7, with 7 bases fitting TRBD1. The CDR3 runs 13 residues. Trimming took 7 bases from V and 8 from J; bases not matched to a gene: 11. CDR1 is MNHEY, CDR2 SVGAGI, per germline.

The V gene is TRBV28, the J gene TRBJ2-7; TRBD2 is a possible D gene (6 bases). This CDR3 has 14 amino acids. Between the trimmed V and J ends, which lost 6 bases and 0 bases, there was a span of 12 bases. Germline V CDR1 and CDR2: MDHEN, SYDVKM. Written as DNA, the CDR3 is TGTGCCAGCAGGAGGGAGGAGAGCTCCTACGAGCAGTACTTC. It is translated as CASRREESSYEQYF.

This clone was detected only a few times. V and J are TRBV6-5 and TRBJ1-1; D may be TRBD1 (6 bases). The CDR3 sequence is 15 residues long. Deletions cut 4 bases from V and 1 base from J, with 13 bases between. The germline V gene has CDR1 MNHEY and CDR2 SVGAGI. The CDR3 nucleotides are TGTGCCAGCAGTTCCGTGGGGGCCTGGAACACTGAAGCTTTCTTT. Translating gives CASSSVGAWNTEAFF.

This rearrangement joins TRBV5-1 to TRBJ1-2, with D possibly being TRBD1 (5 bases). The length of the CDR3 is 15 residues. Germline values: CDR1 SGHRS, CDR2 YFSETQ. With 0 bases removed from V and 3 bases from J, the gap between germline ends came to 12 bases. CDR3 loop: CASSLDPGLHYGYTF. CDR3 in DNA: TGCGCCAGCAGCTTGGATCCGGGACTTCACTATGGCTACACCTTC.

This chain uses TRBV5-1 with TRBJ2-2; TRBD2 agrees at 13 bases. The germline gives CDR1 SGHRS, CDR2 YFSETQ. This CDR3 is 16 amino acids long. Trimming at V came to 4 bases and at J to 6 bases, leaving 6 bases not matched to a gene. CDR3 nucleotide sequence: TGCGCCAGCAGCGGGGGACTAGCGGGAAACGCCGGGGAGCTGTTTTTT. This sequence encodes CASSGGLAGNAGELFF.

In nucleotides, the CDR3 is TGTGCCAGCAGTTCCCTGGGGGACACTGAAGCTTTCTTT. Translation: CASSSLGDTEAFF. The rearrangement joins TRBV6-1 to TRBJ1-1; TRBD1 might be the D (5 bases). Between the trimmed V and J ends, which lost 5 bases and 3 bases, there was a span of 10 bases. Per the germline V gene, CDR1 is MNHNS and CDR2 is SASEGT. This CDR3 is built from 13 residues.

The rearrangement uses TRBV15 and TRBJ2-2, with 11 bases lining up with TRBD1. Unmatched junction bases numbered 8, after V lost 5 bases and J lost 3 bases. CDR1 and CDR2 from the germline V gene are LNHNV and YYDKDF (reference sequence). The CDR3 length is 17 residues. This CDR3 is CATSAGQGASDTGELFF. CDR3 DNA: TGTGCCACCAGCGCTGGACAGGGGGCTTCGGACACCGGGGAGCTGTTTTTT.

The CDR3 is CASSIGPGSMNTEAFF. The CDR3 nucleotides are TGTGCCAGTAGTATAGGGCCAGGATCCATGAACACTGAAGCTTTCTTT. The V gene is TRBV19, the J gene TRBJ1-1; D gene unclear. The CDR3 is 16 residues long. Germline V gene sequence: CDR1 LNHDA, CDR2 SQIVND (reference sequence). V lost 1 base to trimming and J lost 0 bases, with 12 bases between them.

The rearrangement links TRBV4-1 to TRBJ1-5; tentative D call: TRBD1 (5 bases). The germline CDR1 and CDR2 sequences are MGHRA and YSYEKL. This CDR3 has 13 residues. V lost 0 bases to trimming and J lost 7 bases, with 7 bases between them. CDR3 DNA sequence: TGCGCCAGCAGCCAAGAAACAGGACAGCCCCAGCATTTT. Residues: CASSQETGQPQHF.

The chain couples TRBV2 to TRBJ2-2; D is unclear. The CDR3 length is 15 residues. Trimming left V 7 bases short and J 1 base short, with 13 bases between. Germline assignment: CDR1 SNHLY and CDR2 FYNNEI. The CDR3 spells CASISTTENTGELFF. In DNA form, the CDR3 reads TGTGCCAGCATCTCAACCACAGAGAACACCGGGGAGCTGTTTTTT.

In its sample, this clone was seen once. The chain has TRBV14 and TRBJ1-1; D call uncertain. Germline CDR1 reads SGHDN; CDR2 reads FVKESK. The CDR3 spans 13 residues. Trimming pared 0 bases from V and 7 bases from J, leaving 9 bases between. The CDR3 here is CASSQDYRSEAFF. In DNA, the CDR3 is TGTGCCAGCAGCCAAGATTATAGAAGTGAAGCTTTCTTT.

The chain is built from TRBV6-5 and TRBJ2-7; 9 bases align to TRBD2. This CDR3 has 15 residues. V shed 2 bases and J 7 bases; nucleotides not matched to a gene: 9. Germline-derived CDR1 and CDR2 are MNHEY and SVGAGI. Written as DNA, the CDR3 is TGTGCCAGCAGTTACCGCGGGAGGGCCTCAAGGGAGCAGTACTTC. Protein: CASSYRGRASREQYF.

About this clone: This same CDR3 is encoded by further DNA sequences in the sample. The CDR3 loop is CASRPPGRASGNTIYF. The CDR3 coding sequence is TGTGCCAGTAGGCCACCGGGACGGGCCTCTGGAAACACCATATATTTT. V usage is TRBV19 and J usage is TRBJ1-3; the D gene is possibly TRBD1 (5 bases). In germline, CDR1 is LNHDA, CDR2 SQIVND (reference sequence). This CDR3 contains 16 residues. V was pared by 6 bases and J by 0 bases, with 15 bases between.

This chain's CDR3 is CSVEGGLAGGFDEQFF. In DNA form, the CDR3 reads TGCAGCGTTGAAGGTGGACTAGCGGGAGGGTTCGATGAGCAGTTCTTC. This chain uses TRBV29-1 with TRBJ2-1; 15 bases are shared with TRBD2. The CDR3 has 16 residues. In germline, CDR1 is SQVTM, CDR2 ANQGSEA. With 1 base clipped from V and 8 bases from J, the junction kept 6 bases outside the gene matches.

V usage is TRBV29-1 and J usage is TRBJ1-2, with 8 bases that match TRBD1. Looked up from germline, CDR1 is SQVTM and CDR2 is ANQGSEA. V trimming: 4 bases; J trimming: 3 bases; junction bases outside the gene matches: 4. This CDR3 has 13 amino acids. The CDR3 bases are TGCAGCGTTGGAGCAGGGGGCTACTATGGCTACACCTTC. Amino acids: CSVGAGGYYGYTF.

The gene calls are TRBV6-1 and TRBJ2-1; D remains ambiguous. The germline V gene encodes CDR1 MNHNS and CDR2 SASEGT. V lost 4 bases, J lost 2 bases, and 15 bases lay in between. The CDR3 is made up of 16 amino acids. CDR3 amino acids: CASSGVYQETYNEQFF. The CDR3 nucleotides are TGTGCCAGCAGTGGGGTTTATCAGGAGACCTACAATGAGCAGTTCTTC.

This rearrangement joins TRBV14 to TRBJ2-7, with a possible D match to TRBD2 (5 bases). Trimming shortened V by 4 bases and J by 7 bases, and 11 bases separated the two germline ends. The CDR3 sequence is 12 residues long. CDR1 and CDR2 from the germline V gene are SGHDN and FVKESK. Here the CDR3 DNA reads TGTGCCAGCAGCCTGGGAGTAGGGGAGCAGTACTTC. As protein: CASSLGVGEQYF.

The sample holds a few counts of this clone. This chain joins TRBV2 and TRBJ1-2; tentative D call: TRBD1 (6 bases). Germline loops: CDR1 SNHLY, CDR2 FYNNEI. This CDR3 is 14 amino acids long. Trimming stripped 5 bases from V and 6 bases from J, with 16 bases between. CDR3 amino acids: CASSLNGQSDGYTF. The CDR3 region has the DNA TGTGCCAGCAGTCTAAATGGACAGTCCGATGGCTACACCTTC.

This clone turned up a few times. The gene calls are TRBV19 and TRBJ1-5; tentative D call: TRBD1 (6 bases). The germline gives CDR1 LNHDA, CDR2 SQIVND (reference sequence). The germline V and J ends were trimmed by 5 bases and 5 bases, with 16 bases remaining between them. The CDR3 totals 15 residues. CDR3 residues: CASSPRDTPYQPQHF. For the CDR3, the DNA is TGTGCCAGTAGTCCGCGGGACACTCCATATCAGCCCCAGCATTTT.

This chain links TRBV6-6 with TRBJ2-5; either TRBD1 or TRBD2 may supply D (6 bases each). This CDR3 is 13 amino acids long. V shed 10 bases and J shed 1 base, with 13 bases lying between them. Germline values: CDR1 MNHNY, CDR2 SVGAGI (reference sequence). CDR3 in DNA: TGTGCCACCGGAGGGGGTTTCCAAGAGACCCAGTACTTC. Encoded protein: CATGGGFQETQYF.

J is TRBJ2-1 and V is TRBV5-6, with 10 positions matching TRBD1. The germline V gene has CDR1 SGHDT and CDR2 YYEEEE. The length of the CDR3 is 15 residues. J was trimmed by 5 bases and V by 4 bases; bases with no gene match: 6. CDR3 protein: CASSRGTGANNEQFF. The DNA of the CDR3 is TGTGCCAGCAGCCGGGGGACAGGGGCCAACAATGAGCAGTTCTTC.

This chain joins TRBV30 and TRBJ2-1; the D gene is possibly TRBD1 (6 bases). Germline V gene sequence: CDR1 GTSNPN, CDR2 SVGIG (reference sequence). Between the trimmed V and J ends, which lost 0 bases and 7 bases, there was a span of 19 bases. This CDR3 region has 16 residues. CDR3 DNA: TGTGCCTGGAGTGTACATCTGGGGGCTGGAGAGAATGAGCAGTTCTTC. Amino acid sequence: CAWSVHLGAGENEQFF.